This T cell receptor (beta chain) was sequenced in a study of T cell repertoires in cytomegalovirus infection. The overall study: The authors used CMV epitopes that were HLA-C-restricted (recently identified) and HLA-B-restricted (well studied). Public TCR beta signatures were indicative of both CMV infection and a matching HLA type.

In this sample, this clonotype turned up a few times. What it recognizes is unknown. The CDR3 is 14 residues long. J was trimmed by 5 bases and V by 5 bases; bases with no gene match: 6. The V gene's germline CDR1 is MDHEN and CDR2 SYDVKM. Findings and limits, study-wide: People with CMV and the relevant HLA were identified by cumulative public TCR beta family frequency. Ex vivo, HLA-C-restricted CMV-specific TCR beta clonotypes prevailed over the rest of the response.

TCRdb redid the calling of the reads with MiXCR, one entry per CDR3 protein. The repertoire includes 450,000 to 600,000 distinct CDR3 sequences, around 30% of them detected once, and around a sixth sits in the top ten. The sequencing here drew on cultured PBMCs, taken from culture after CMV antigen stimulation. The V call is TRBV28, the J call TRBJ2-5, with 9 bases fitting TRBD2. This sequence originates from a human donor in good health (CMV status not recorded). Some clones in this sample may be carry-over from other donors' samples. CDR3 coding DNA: TGTGCCAGCAGTCTCCGGACTAGCGTGGAGACCCAGTACTTC. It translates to CASSLRTSVETQYF.